This T cell receptor beta chain comes out of a study of OX40 agonist ivuxolimab in advanced cancers. Regarding the research as a whole: Ivuxolimab was a fully human IgG2 agonistic monoclonal antibody targeting the costimulatory receptor OX40 (CD134). The point of sequencing TCRbeta in the periphery was to test whether ivuxolimab changed TCR sequence diversity and drove clonal T-cell expansion. The monotherapy dose-escalation portion (N = 52 patients) of the phase I ivuxolimab trial is reported in the paper. Of the approximately 50 dose-escalation patients, hepatocellular carcinoma was present in approximately 20, melanoma in about 15, renal cell carcinoma in 9 and head and neck cancer in 9. Partial responses occurred in three dose-escalation patients: two with cutaneous melanoma and one with hepatocellular carcinoma. Intravenous ivuxolimab was administered to patients every 2 weeks at six dose levels: 0.01, 0.1, 0.3, 1.5, 3 and 10 mg/kg. A male proportion of around 81% and a mean age of around 60 years, ranging from roughly 23 to 80, were recorded for the dose-escalation cohort. Prior anti-PD-1, anti-PD-L1 or anti-CTLA-4 therapy was permitted, and checkpoint inhibitors had been received by roughly 42% of dose-escalation patients.

Including cysteine and phenylalanine, the CDR3 has 16 amino acids. Only the CDR3 portion is preserved as DNA: 48 bases, with reading frame beginning at the first base. According to the germline V gene (reference sequence), CDR1 reads SGHAT and CDR2 reads FQDESV. V loses 3 bases at its end and J loses 4 bases; junction bases beyond the gene matches: 3. The trial excluded patients who had a history of autoimmune disease or who were on systemic immunosuppression. Peripheral blood for TCR sequencing was drawn from every dose cohort at baseline, at cycle 4 day 1 and at cycle 7 day 1. Samples were obtained from an open-label, multicenter, first-in-human phase I dose-escalation trial of ivuxolimab. Adults with locally advanced or metastatic melanoma, renal cell carcinoma, hepatocellular carcinoma or head and neck squamous cell carcinoma were enrolled in the trial. Before TCR sequencing, CD4+ T cells and CD8+ T cells were sorted from peripheral blood as separate populations.

With regard to this clone: This receptor's antigen is unknown. Per-base quality was not reported, and no clone a single base away is much larger than it.

On the study overall, not on this receptor specifically: Clonal expansion of both CD4+ and CD8+ blood T cells was observed from baseline to week 6 at doses 0.1 to 3.0 mg/kg. Partial responders in the 0.1-3.0 mg/kg groups had among the lowest normalized peripheral clonal expansion, especially among CD8+ T cells. Antigen specificity was not determined for the clonally expanded peripheral T cells. Low levels of normalized T-cell clonal expansion were also shown by some nonresponding patients. After ivuxolimab, more expanded clones were found on average in CD8+ T cells than in CD4+ T cells.

Genomic DNA was isolated from the sorted cells so that the TCRbeta CDR3 region could be sequenced. The immunoSEQ Assay was used to sequence the TCRbeta CDR3 regions. TCRdb provides this immuneACCESS table in a form limited to in-frame rearrangements. Some clones are lacking; in checked studies, under half of them reflect an unresolved V gene, and why the rest are absent is not known. The sample has some 66,000 clones on record, about 85% of them singletons. The ten largest clones add up to approximately 0.81% of the sample. The chain was built from TRBV11-1 and TRBJ2-2, with 12 central nucleotides matching TRBD2. Material: CD4+ or CD8+ T cells sorted from blood, obtained in a trial of the OX40 agonist ivuxolimab. This sequence originates from an adult with an advanced solid tumor such as melanoma, head and neck, liver or kidney cancer. The DNA sequence is given as TGTGCCAGCAGCTTCTCTAGCGGGGGGGGCACCGGGGAGCTGTTTTTT. Its product reads: CASSFSSGGGTGELFF.